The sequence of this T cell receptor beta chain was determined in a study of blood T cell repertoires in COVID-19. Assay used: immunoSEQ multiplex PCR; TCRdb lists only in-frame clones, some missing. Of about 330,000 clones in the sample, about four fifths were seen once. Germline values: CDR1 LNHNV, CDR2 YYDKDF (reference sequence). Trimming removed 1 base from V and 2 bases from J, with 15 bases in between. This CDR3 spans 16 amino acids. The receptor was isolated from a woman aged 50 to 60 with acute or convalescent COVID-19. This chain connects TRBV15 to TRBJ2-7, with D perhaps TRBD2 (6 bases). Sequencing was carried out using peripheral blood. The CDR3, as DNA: TGTGCCACCAGCAGAGGGGGAGGAGGAGAGACCTACGAGCAGTACTTC. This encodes CATSRGGGGETYEQYF.